These T cell receptor beta chains were read from a single sample in a study of blood T cell repertoires in COVID-19. TCRdb's table, derived via immunoSEQ multiplex PCR, lists solely in-frame clones and lacks some. The table has 95,000 to 110,000 clones, 84% seen once. Sequencing was performed on peripheral blood. Source of these receptors: a human donor in a cohort sampled during active COVID-19. Each CDR3 is given with its conserved first and last residue.

TRBV9,TRBJ1-4,CASSVDQARGEKLFF
TRBV19,TRBJ1-1,CASSGTKLEAFF
TRBV10-2,TRBJ1-6,CASSEGGERTPLHF
TRBV6-1,TRBJ1-5,CASSEQTGNQPQHF
TRBV6-5,TRBJ2-1,CASRPGGEKGEQFF
TRBV2,TRBJ1-5,CASSDRQGGQPQHF
TRBV5-4,TRBJ1-2,CASTAGGPNYGYTF
TRBV18,TRBJ1-2,CASSPRREGSYGYTF
TRBV7-9,TRBJ2-6,CASAEPQQLGANVLTF
TRBV5-1,TRBJ1-1,CASSFGGVRTEAFF
TRBV9,TRBJ1-6,CASSVTGNSYNSPLHF
TRBV3-1/TRBV3-2,TRBJ2-3,CASSQVEDTQYF
TRBV6-5,TRBJ1-5,CAGRTDSNQPQHF
TRBV6-5,TRBJ1-2,CASRKQGGNGYTF
TRBV7-9,TRBJ2-3,CASSLGSPWDTQYF
TRBV19,TRBJ1-1,CASTRGLETEAFF
TRBV30,TRBJ1-1,CAWNPGRRNTEAFF
TRBV19,TRBJ2-5,CASSMGQPQETQYF
TRBV27,TRBJ2-7,CASFSSGQGAHEQYF
TRBV29-1,TRBJ2-7,CSARDNTYEQYF
TRBV2,TRBJ1-1,CASSRGGRATEAFF
TRBV9,TRBJ1-4,CASSVGTGQEKLFF
TRBV15,TRBJ1-2,CATSRGQGWGLGGYTF
TRBV5-1,TRBJ1-1,CASSSGTGGMNTEAFF
TRBV11-2,TRBJ2-3,CASSLEQGTDTQYF
TRBV5-6,TRBJ2-3,CASSLRPPRADTQYF
TRBV2,TRBJ1-2,CASPGVGYGYTF
TRBV12-5,TRBJ2-2,CASGGGVTGELFF
TRBV7-9,TRBJ1-1,CASSFEGTEAFF
TRBV4-1,TRBJ1-2,CASSLGRQGLANYGYTF
TRBV9,TRBJ2-1,CASSVAWEHEQFF
TRBV5-1,TRBJ2-1,CASSFNREFDEQFF
TRBV19,TRBJ2-4,CATRRPGQNIQYF
TRBV19,TRBJ1-3,CASSTRGIDGNTIYF
TRBV6-5,TRBJ1-2,CAARPRGLSYGYTF
TRBV5-1,TRBJ2-2,CASSSGGASGELFF
TRBV28,TRBJ2-7,CASRTGGLNEQYF
TRBV3-1/TRBV3-2,TRBJ2-5,CASSQDGGGETQYF
TRBV21-1,TRBJ2-6,CASSKTGLSGANVLTF
TRBV7-9,TRBJ1-2,CASSLGQGAAGYTF
TRBV10-2,TRBJ1-4,CASTGHLNEKLFF
TRBV10-3,TRBJ1-2,CAISSNRDYGYTF
TRBV12-3/TRBV12-4,TRBJ1-1,CASSLGLLTEAFF
TRBV27,TRBJ2-4,CASSLRGPTGGVAKNIQYF
TRBV24-1,TRBJ1-2,CATSDPGQNYGYTF